A single sample is the source of the 25 T cell receptor beta chains below, sequenced in a study of shared clonotypes between healthy human individuals. Using immunoSEQ multiplex PCR, the repertoire was profiled, and TCRdb retains in-frame clones only, with some absent. Of 2.3 million or so clones detected, more than 80% appear once; the ten largest clones hold approximately 0.4%. Specimen: naive CD4+ T cells from PBMCs. Subset defined: CD45RA+ positively selected. The receptors originated from a man in his late teens or twenties in good health. Some clones in this sample may be carry-over from other donors' samples.

Only one count was recorded for this clone. Other DNA sequences within the sample encode an identical CDR3. This chain uses TRBV7-3 with TRBJ1-5; D gene unclear. Trimming stripped 5 bases from V and 3 bases from J, with 8 bases between. CDR1 is SGHTA and CDR2 is FQGTGA in the germline V gene. The CDR3 spans 13 residues. The CDR3 spells CASSLSPNQPQHF. The CDR3 DNA sequence: TGTGCCAGCAGCCTAAGTCCCAATCAGCCCCAGCATTTT.

The chain combines TRBV11-2 with TRBJ1-5; D is unresolved. Germline V lookup: CDR1 SGHAT, CDR2 FQNNGV. The CDR3 is 15 residues long. The ends were cut back, 0 bases at V and 5 bases at J, with 11 bases in the middle. CDR3 nucleotides: TGTGCCAGCAGCTTAGATCTGTGGTCCGATCAGCCCCAGCATTTT. The encoded protein is CASSLDLWSDQPQHF.

Comments on this clone: In the same sample, other DNA sequences code for this CDR3. The CDR3, as DNA: TGTGCCAGCAGCTTAGGGCTAGCGGGCGTCGATGAGCAGTTCTTC. This translates into CASSLGLAGVDEQFF. This chain uses TRBV7-9 with TRBJ2-1, with 8 bases that match TRBD2. The CDR3 runs 15 residues. The V gene's germline CDR1 is SEHNR and CDR2 FQNEAQ (reference sequence). Trimming at V came to 1 base and at J to 8 bases, leaving 7 bases not matched to a gene.

On this clone: The same CDR3 arises from other DNA sequences in this sample as well. V and J are TRBV9 and TRBJ2-3, with TRBD1 as a possible D gene (6 bases). The CDR3 has 16 residues. Between the trimmed V and J ends, which lost 0 bases and 1 base, there was a span of 12 bases. Germline loops: CDR1 SGDLS, CDR2 YYNGEE. The CDR3 protein is CASSVAGRGGTDTQYF. The CDR3 bases are TGTGCCAGCAGCGTAGCGGGCAGGGGCGGCACAGATACGCAGTATTTT.

This sequence joins TRBV9 and TRBJ1-3; possibly TRBD1 for D (6 bases). The CDR3 covers 15 residues. CDR1 is SGDLS, CDR2 YYNGEE, per germline. The V gene lost 0 bases and the J gene lost 3 bases, with 10 bases spanning the gap. CDR3 bases: TGTGCCAGCAGCGTAGTTGGGGGCGTTGGAAACACCATATATTTT. Translation: CASSVVGGVGNTIYF.

This clone appeared a few times. V usage is TRBV10-3 and J usage is TRBJ1-1; perhaps TRBD1 as D (6 bases). Germline CDR1 and CDR2: ENHRY and SYGVKD. With 7 bases removed from V and 0 bases from J, the gap between germline ends came to 9 bases. The CDR3 spans 13 residues. The CDR3 sequence is CAITGDMNTEAFF. CDR3 coding DNA: TGTGCCATCACAGGGGACATGAACACTGAAGCTTTCTTT.

The genes are TRBV7-3 and TRBJ2-1, with 8 bases lining up with TRBD1. J gave up 4 bases and V 2 bases, and 4 bases lay outside the gene matches. Looked up from germline, CDR1 is SGHTA and CDR2 is FQGTGA. The CDR3 totals 15 residues. The CDR3 DNA follows: TGTGCCAGCAGCTTACAGGGGGCTTCGTACAATGAGCAGTTCTTC. Its translation is CASSLQGASYNEQFF.

V is TRBV28 and J is TRBJ1-1; 10 bases match TRBD1. The CDR3 contains 15 residues. The V gene end was trimmed by 5 bases and the J gene end by 1 base; junction bases not matched to a gene: 4. Germline values: CDR1 MDHEN, CDR2 SYDVKM. CDR3 nucleotide sequence: TGTGCCAGCAGTGCCGGGACAGGGGAGAACACTGAAGCTTTCTTT. It codes for CASSAGTGENTEAFF.

V usage is TRBV7-2 and J usage is TRBJ1-1; 8 nucleotides agree with TRBD1. This CDR3 is built from 17 residues. Germline loops: CDR1 SGHTA, CDR2 FQGNSA. With V trimmed by 2 bases and J by 1 base, 9 bases remained unmatched. The CDR3 DNA reads TGTGCCAGCAGCTTAAAGCAGGGGGCAACGACGAACACTGAAGCTTTCTTT. Protein sequence: CASSLKQGATTNTEAFF.

V gene TRBV2 combines with J gene TRBJ1-3; no firm D call. The V end was cut by 10 bases, the J end by 4 bases, with 14 bases between. This CDR3 region has 13 residues. The germline CDR1 and CDR2 sequences are SNHLY and FYNNEI. CDR3 residues: CATLGPEGNTIYF. As DNA, the CDR3 is TGTGCCACCTTGGGCCCTGAAGGAAACACCATATATTTT.

This clone came up once. J is TRBJ2-3 and V is TRBV29-1; D may be TRBD1 (6 bases). V lost 4 bases and J 4 bases, leaving 9 bases between the germline ends. The CDR3 loop spans 12 amino acids. In germline, CDR1 is SQVTM, CDR2 ANQGSEA. The CDR3 DNA is TGCAGCGTTGCACCAGGGGCAGATACGCAGTATTTT. This codes for CSVAPGADTQYF.

The V gene is TRBV7-8, the J gene TRBJ1-1, with D possibly TRBD1 on 5 matching bases. This CDR3 region has 14 residues. The V gene lost 0 bases and the J gene lost 4 bases, with 9 bases spanning the gap. Per the germline V gene, CDR1 is SGHVS and CDR2 is FQNEAQ. The CDR3 DNA is TGTGCCAGCAGCTTAGCGGCAGGGAGCACTGAAGCTTTCTTT. This sequence encodes CASSLAAGSTEAFF. Filled out from reference TRBV7-8 and TRBJ1-1, the complete variable domain reads GAGVSQSPRYKVAKRGQDVALRCDPISGHVSLFWYQQALGQGPEFLTYFQNEAQLDKSGLPSDRFFAERPEGSVSTLKIQRTQQEDSAVYLCASSLAAGSTEAFFGQGTRLTVV.

CDR3 bases: TGTGCCAGCAGCACCCGATACTCCTCCCCGAGGGGGGGGGAGCTGTTTTTT. Translation: CASSTRYSSPRGGELFF. V gene TRBV7-8 combines with J gene TRBJ2-2; perhaps TRBD1 as D (6 bases). CDR1 is SGHVS and CDR2 is FQNEAQ in the germline V gene. The CDR3 sequence is 17 residues long. V was pared by 5 bases and J by 8 bases, with 24 bases between. The variable domain in full, completed from reference TRBV7-8 and TRBJ2-2, reads GAGVSQSPRYKVAKRGQDVALRCDPISGHVSLFWYQQALGQGPEFLTYFQNEAQLDKSGLPSDRFFAERPEGSVSTLKIQRTQQEDSAVYLCASSTRYSSPRGGELFFGEGSRLTVL.

As to this clone: This sample also contains other DNA sequences that code for the same CDR3. CDR3 sequence (DNA): TGTGCCAGCAGCCAGGGCCTTGACACTGAAGCTTTCTTT. This translates into CASSQGLDTEAFF. The rearrangement links TRBV14 to TRBJ1-1; no clear D gene. CDR1 and CDR2 (germline): SGHDN, FVKESK. V was shortened by 3 bases and J by 3 bases, with 8 bases between the two germline ends. The CDR3 runs 13 residues.

V usage is TRBV5-8 and J usage is TRBJ1-1, with D unclear. Germline CDR1 and CDR2: SGHTS and YDEGEE. Trimming cost V 2 bases and J 1 base, with 9 bases left between them. This CDR3 comprises 14 residues. The CDR3 DNA follows: TGTGCCAGCAGCTTCACCAATTCGAACACTGAAGCTTTCTTT. This gives the protein CASSFTNSNTEAFF.

The DNA of the CDR3 is TGCAGCGTTGACACAGGGTATAATGAAAAACTGTTTTTT. Amino acid sequence: CSVDTGYNEKLFF. The chain joins TRBV29-1 to TRBJ1-4; a weak D match, TRBD1 (6 bases). Trimming removed 3 bases from V and 4 bases from J, with 9 bases in between. CDR1 is SQVTM and CDR2 is ANQGSEA in the germline V gene. The CDR3 loop spans 13 amino acids.

The chain combines TRBV5-1 with TRBJ2-7; 9 bases match TRBD2. V was clipped by 2 bases and J by 0 bases; unmatched bases: 9. CDR3 length: 17 amino acids. Looked up from germline, CDR1 is SGHRS and CDR2 is YFSETQ. CDR3 sequence reads: CASSLTAGGLSSYEQYF. As DNA, the CDR3 is TGCGCCAGCAGCTTAACAGCGGGAGGCCTAAGCTCCTACGAGCAGTACTTC.

This chain uses TRBV4-1 with TRBJ2-7, with 11 bases matching TRBD2. This CDR3 spans 15 amino acids. V shed 3 bases, J shed 4 bases, and the junction held 5 bases outside the gene matches. Germline V gives CDR1 MGHRA, CDR2 YSYEKL. Here the CDR3 reads CASSHPLAGGYEQYF. The CDR3 DNA is TGCGCCAGCAGCCATCCCTTAGCGGGAGGGTACGAGCAGTACTTC.

The J gene is TRBJ2-3, the V gene TRBV18; TRBD2 matches at 7 bases. V gave up 4 bases and J gave up 0 bases; unmatched junction bases: 7. The CDR3 extends over 16 amino acids. The germline CDR1 and CDR2 sequences are KGHSH and LQKENI. The CDR3 region is CASSLSGGTSTDTQYF. In nucleotides, the CDR3 is TGTGCCAGCTCACTTTCGGGAGGAACTAGCACAGATACGCAGTATTTT.

The chain carries TRBV19 and TRBJ1-1; D gene uncertain. Trimming removed 5 bases from V and 5 bases from J, with 18 bases in between. Germline values: CDR1 LNHDA, CDR2 SQIVND (reference sequence). The CDR3 runs 15 residues. CDR3 nucleotides: TGTGCCAGTAGTCTAATCCTATTCCCCGGGACTGAAGCTTTCTTT. Translating gives CASSLILFPGTEAFF.

The chain is built from TRBV11-2 and TRBJ1-2, with 7 bases identical to TRBD1. Trimming removed 0 bases from V and 5 bases from J; junction bases left unmatched: 6. This CDR3 has 15 amino acids. Germline V gene lookup returns CDR1 SGHAT and CDR2 FQNNGV. Here the CDR3 reads CASSLDPDRVYGYTF. The CDR3 nucleotides are TGTGCCAGCAGCTTAGATCCCGACAGGGTGTATGGCTACACCTTC.

This chain joins TRBV4-1 and TRBJ2-7; possibly TRBD2 for D (5 bases). Trimming cost V 4 bases and J 2 bases, with 15 bases left between them. The germline V gene encodes CDR1 MGHRA and CDR2 YSYEKL. CDR3 length equals 15 residues. The CDR3 DNA reads as TGCGCCAGCAGCCTTAGCGCCCCGACCACCTACGAGCAGTACTTC. It translates to CASSLSAPTTYEQYF.

V and J are TRBV7-3 and TRBJ2-1; D ambiguous. Germline values: CDR1 SGHTA, CDR2 FQGTGA. With 5 bases removed from V and 8 bases from J, the gap between germline ends came to 13 bases. This CDR3 is 13 amino acids long. CDR3 bases: TGTGCCAGCAGCCCCCGCGGTTCGGATGAGCAGTTCTTC. It codes for CASSPRGSDEQFF.

The J gene is TRBJ1-1, the V gene TRBV12-5; the match to TRBD1 covers 7 bases. Germline CDR1 reads LGHNT; CDR2 reads FRNRAP. V lost 6 bases to trimming and J lost 4 bases; unmatched junction nucleotides: 8. CDR3 length: 14 amino acids. The CDR3 DNA reads TGTGCTAGTGGCATAAGGGAGGGGGCCACTGAAGCTTTCTTT. Encoded protein: CASGIREGATEAFF.

The chain uses TRBV4-1 and TRBJ1-1, with unresolved D. This CDR3 contains 15 residues. CDR1 and CDR2 from the germline V gene are MGHRA and YSYEKL. Trimming cost V 7 bases and J 0 bases, with 15 bases left between them. The CDR3, as DNA: TGCGCCAGCAAAAGAAGCGTGGCGGTGAACACTGAAGCTTTCTTT. It specifies CASKRSVAVNTEAFF.